This T cell receptor (beta chain) was profiled in a study of cytomegalovirus exposure and HLA in healthy donors. Trimming took 3 bases from V and 7 from J, leaving 15 bases between them. CDR1 and CDR2 from the germline V gene are KGHSH and LQKENI. CDR3 length: 14 amino acids. Overall study findings and caveats: TCR beta chains numbering 150 to 200 were designated cytomegalovirus-associated.

PCR employed 60 Vbeta and 13 Jbeta primers. Measured with immunoSEQ multiplex PCR; TCRdb has only the in-frame clones, and not every one. The sample has about 140,000 clones, almost 80% seen once; the top ten hold more than 0.75%. Comment on this clone: Its antigen remains unknown.

V is TRBV18 and J is TRBJ1-1; D is possibly TRBD1 (6 bases). Sequencing was done on a sample of PBMCs. The clonotype originates from a man between 18 and 35 years old in good health and CMV-seronegative. For the CDR3, the DNA is TGTGCCAGCTCACCCACAGGGACGCGAGATGAAGCTTTCTTT. It yields the protein CASSPTGTRDEAFF.